This TCR beta chain is from a study of vaccination and CD4 T cells after COVID-19. CDR1 and CDR2 (germline): WNHNN, SYGVQD (reference sequence). This CDR3 has 16 amino acids. V gave up 5 bases and J gave up 5 bases; unmatched junction bases: 11. With the Oncomine TCR Beta short-read assay, DNA from cultured CD4+ T cells was sequenced. TCRdb reprocessed the PCR reads via MiXCR and lists one record per CDR3 protein. The table includes some 20,000 distinct CDR3 sequences, around 44% detected once. Treatment of the sample: 10-day PBMC culture with coronavirus spike peptide pools or control peptides (ViraFEST assay). Turning to this clonotype: Its antigen remains unknown.

This sequence originates from a human donor who had recovered from COVID-19. V usage is TRBV10-1 and J usage is TRBJ2-1; 8 bases match TRBD2. The source material was CD4+ T cells from blood, cultured in vitro. The CDR3 region has the DNA TGCGCCAGCAGTCCCCTCGCAGCGGGGGACAACAATGAGCAGTTCTTC. Translated: CASSPLAAGDNNEQFF.